This T cell receptor beta chain was recovered during a study of blood T cell repertoires in COVID-19. Study in general: T cells, B-cell-depleted T cells, or PBMCs provided the cDNA or gDNA that served as material.

CDR1 and CDR2 (germline): SEHNR, FQNEAQ (reference sequence). With 5 bases clipped from V and 4 bases from J, the junction kept 7 bases outside the gene matches. CDR3 length: 14 residues. Source study methods: Scientists estimated how many nucleated cells there were by amplifying reference gene primers. TCRdb's table, derived via immunoSEQ multiplex PCR, lists solely in-frame clones and lacks some. The V and J calls and clone size were taken over from that table, and D and trimming were inferred from the DNA. Of about 220,000 clones listed, around 86% are singletons. This TCR came from a woman in her 70s with COVID-19, enrolled during active disease. This sequence joins TRBV7-9 and TRBJ2-7; 8 bases align to TRBD1. Sequences were obtained from peripheral blood. CDR3 loop: CASSPKGQVYEQYF. CDR3 sequence (DNA): TGTGCCAGCAGCCCGAAGGGACAGGTTTACGAGCAGTACTTC.